This T cell receptor beta chain came from a study of blood T cell repertoires in COVID-19. At the level of the study: T cells, B-cell-depleted T cells, or PBMCs provided the cDNA or gDNA that served as material.

Germline CDR1 is SGHDT and CDR2 is YYEEEE. The V and J ends lost 7 bases and 1 base respectively, with 14 bases between them. The CDR3 loop spans 15 amino acids. The protocol was immunoSEQ multiplex PCR, while the TCRdb copy is restricted to in-frame clones and leaves out a portion. Here the sample spans about 110,000 clones, over 80% being singletons. This sequence originates from a woman in her thirties with acute or convalescent COVID-19. Sequencing input: peripheral blood. The V call is TRBV5-6, the J call TRBJ2-2, with TRBD2 as a possible D gene (6 bases). Here the CDR3 DNA reads TGTGCCAGCTTTCGGGCGGGATTGAACACCGGGGAGCTGTTTTTT. Translating it yields CASFRAGLNTGELFF.